This record concerns one TCR beta chain sequence. PCR was performed a second time for about 7 to 11 cycles using a sample-barcoded 5' primer and a J-beta primer mix. From the 5' RACE reads, TCRdb called clonotypes with MiXCR, one entry per CDR3 protein. Here the sample spans over 1,500,000 distinct CDR3 sequences, about two fifths being singletons. The data stem from a study of blood T cells in healthy people across ages. Study-level information: Template switching picked up about one barcoded beta molecule for each two T cells.

The germline V and J ends were trimmed by 2 bases and 4 bases, with 8 bases remaining between them. This CDR3 is built from 13 residues. Sequenced material: blood. V is TRBV12-3 or TRBV12-4 and J is TRBJ1-1, with D unresolved. This receptor was obtained from a human donor in good health. The CDR3 DNA reads as TGTGCCAGCAGTTTAAGAGGATTCACTGAAGCTTTCTTT. Translated, it gives CASSLRGFTEAFF.